The clone carrying this TCR beta chain came up a few times. Its specificity is unknown. The data were obtained in a study of cytomegalovirus exposure and HLA in healthy donors. Study details: Of the donors genotyped, about 390 in all, 65% to 90% fell in the Caucasian-associated ancestry cluster.

The PCR made use of 60 Vbeta and 13 Jbeta primers. The table came from immunoSEQ multiplex PCR; TCRdb's copy has only in-frame clones and leaves some out. This sample has 130,000 or so clones, with roughly three fifths found just once. Findings and limits, study-wide: A later analysis associated 16,951 TCR beta sequences with HLA alleles at a 0.05 false discovery rate.

The V gene's germline CDR1 is KGHSH and CDR2 LQKENI. The length of the CDR3 is 13 residues. V was pared by 3 bases and J by 6 bases, with 9 bases between. The chain employs TRBV18 and TRBJ1-5, with no clear D. The receptor's source is a woman aged 40 to 50 in good health and CMV-seropositive. Source material: PBMCs. The CDR3 region is CASSPGRGQPQHF. CDR3 sequence (DNA): TGTGCCAGCTCACCCGGTCGGGGTCAGCCCCAGCATTTT.